These 27 T cell receptor beta chains were sequenced from one sample in a study of patients and donors after allogeneic stem cell transplantation. From the RT-PCR reads, TCRdb called clonotypes with MiXCR, one entry per CDR3 protein. The sample carries approximately 150,000 distinct CDR3 sequences, approximately 31% recorded once. Source material: blood, either unsorted or a sorted T cell fraction (not recorded which). The receptors stem from a human donor who was either an allogeneic HSCT recipient or a stem cell or donor lymphocyte infusion donor (not recorded which). It is not recorded whose cells these are; they may come from a transplant donor.

This clonotype was counted a few times. The J gene is TRBJ1-2, the V gene TRBV4-1, with D hard to call. The CDR3 is 14 residues long. Trimming removed 1 base at V and 6 bases at J, with 12 bases between. Germline V CDR1 and CDR2: MGHRA, YSYEKL. This CDR3 is CASSQVGQENGYTF. CDR3 in DNA: TGCGCCAGCAGCCAAGTCGGCCAGGAGAATGGCTACACCTTC.

V usage is TRBV27 and J usage is TRBJ1-5, with TRBD1 matching over 7 bases. The V gene end was trimmed by 5 bases and the J gene end by 5 bases; junction bases not matched to a gene: 9. The CDR3 consists of 15 residues. CDR1 MNHEY and CDR2 SMNVEV come from the germline V gene (reference sequence). This CDR3 is CASSQGQVPYQPQHF. The CDR3 DNA is TGTGCCAGCAGTCAAGGACAGGTTCCTTATCAGCCCCAGCATTTT.

The CDR3 sequence is CASSYSTYGRPGDTQYF. The CDR3 nucleotides are TGTGCCAGCAGTTACTCGACGTACGGGAGGCCGGGAGATACGCAGTATTTT. The chain uses TRBV6-5 and TRBJ2-3; 7 positions agree with TRBD2. V trimming: 0 bases; J trimming: 5 bases; junction bases outside the gene matches: 11. CDR1 is MNHEY and CDR2 is SVGAGI in the germline V gene. The CDR3 has 17 amino acids.

The chain links TRBV10-3 to TRBJ2-1; D is uncertain. V lost 3 bases, J lost 5 bases, and 8 bases lay in between. Germline V gene sequence: CDR1 ENHRY, CDR2 SYGVKD. The CDR3 consists of 13 residues. CDR3 nucleotides: TGTGCCATCAGTGATCCAATGAACAATGAGCAGTTCTTC. Its protein product is CAISDPMNNEQFF.

V is TRBV25-1 and J is TRBJ2-2, with D unresolved. Germline CDR1 MGHDK, CDR2 SYGVNS. The CDR3 totals 12 residues. Deletions cut 7 bases from V and 5 bases from J, with 8 bases between. The CDR3 DNA sequence: TGTGCCAGCAACTACGGGACCGGGGAGCTGTTTTTT. Its protein product is CASNYGTGELFF.

This clonotype showed up just a few times. This chain joins TRBV5-1 and TRBJ2-7; 8 positions match TRBD1. Germline CDR1 reads SGHRS; CDR2 reads YFSETQ. The trim removed 2 bases at V and 7 bases at J, leaving 8 bases unmatched. The CDR3 spans 14 residues. CDR3 amino acids: CASSFLQGAKEQYF. The DNA of the CDR3 is TGCGCCAGCAGCTTCCTGCAGGGGGCAAAGGAGCAGTACTTC.

V and J are TRBV20-1 and TRBJ2-7; 10 bases are shared with TRBD2. CDR3 length: 14 residues. The V and J ends lost 3 bases and 2 bases, in that order; junction bases with no gene match: 4. Germline CDR1 is DFQATT and CDR2 is SNEGSKA (reference sequence). The CDR3 DNA is TGCAGTGCTAGGCCTAGCGGGAGAGCCTACGAGCAGTACTTC. It is translated as CSARPSGRAYEQYF.

The chain uses TRBV4-3 and TRBJ2-1, with D possibly matching TRBD2 (6 bases). This CDR3 contains 17 residues. V lost 0 bases to trimming and J lost 5 bases, with 17 bases between them. Germline loops: CDR1 LGHNA, CDR2 YSLEER. The DNA for the CDR3 is TGCGCCAGCAGCCAAGAAGGGGTGGCGGGATCTAACAATGAGCAGTTCTTC. It translates to CASSQEGVAGSNNEQFF.

The chain links TRBV12-5 to TRBJ2-3; D is unresolved. CDR3 length equals 12 residues. Trimming took 0 bases from V and 6 from J, leaving 4 bases between them. Germline values: CDR1 LGHNT, CDR2 FRNRAP. CDR3: CASGLVVDTQYF. Here the CDR3 DNA reads TGTGCTAGTGGTTTGGTCGTCGATACGCAGTATTTT.

The rearrangement joins TRBV12-3 or TRBV12-4 to TRBJ2-7, with D maybe TRBD2 (6 bases). The V end was cut by 2 bases, the J end by 1 base, with 9 bases between. The CDR3 has 14 residues. The CDR3 DNA is TGTGCCAGCAGTTTACGGGGGAGATCCTACGAGCAGTACTTC. Protein sequence: CASSLRGRSYEQYF.

V and J are TRBV5-1 and TRBJ1-1; 8 bases are shared with TRBD1. From germline, CDR1 is SGHRS and CDR2 YFSETQ. The CDR3 covers 14 residues. J gave up 3 bases and V 3 bases, and 4 bases lay outside the gene matches. CDR3 in amino acids: CASSWDRYHTEAFF. The CDR3 DNA sequence: TGCGCCAGCAGCTGGGACAGGTATCACACTGAAGCTTTCTTT.

The chain recombines TRBV4-3 with TRBJ1-2; no reliable D call. This CDR3 has 15 residues. Germline V lookup: CDR1 LGHNA, CDR2 YSLEER. V dropped 0 bases and J dropped 2 bases, with 10 bases sitting between them. CDR3 nucleotides: TGCGCCAGCAGCCAAGAGGAGACATGGAACTATGGCTACACCTTC. It encodes CASSQEETWNYGYTF.

This clonotype was recorded a few times. The chain recombines TRBV6-5 with TRBJ2-3; D not resolved. This CDR3 has 12 residues. Germline V lookup: CDR1 MNHEY, CDR2 SVGAGI. The germline V and J ends were trimmed by 3 bases and 5 bases, with 6 bases remaining between them. CDR3 bases: TGTGCCAGCAGTTATGATCGAGATACGCAGTATTTT. This encodes CASSYDRDTQYF.

This clonotype was recorded many times. This sequence joins TRBV5-1 and TRBJ1-2; D ambiguous. The V gene's germline CDR1 is SGHRS and CDR2 YFSETQ. The CDR3 covers 14 residues. V was trimmed by 4 bases and J by 1 base, leaving 11 bases between them. The CDR3 loop reads CASSPGWDNYGYTF. DNA for the CDR3: TGCGCCAGCAGCCCCGGGTGGGATAACTATGGCTACACCTTC.

With regard to this clonotype: This is likely a read error, given that the CDR3 carries no conserved phenylalanine or tryptophan at its end. The rearrangement uses TRBV18 and TRBJ1-5; D not certain. The CDR3 is made up of 14 amino acids. Germline V gives CDR1 KGHSH, CDR2 LQKENI. The V gene lost 3 bases and the J gene lost 4 bases, with 10 bases spanning the gap. CDR3 nucleotides: TGTGCCAGCTCACCCTACATGGGGAATCAGCCCCAGCATTTG. It encodes CASSPYMGNQPQHL.

This chain uses TRBV4-1 with TRBJ2-7; no firm D call. The length of the CDR3 is 15 residues. Germline CDR1 is MGHRA and CDR2 is YSYEKL. V was pared by 0 bases and J by 2 bases, with 11 bases between. The chain's CDR3 is CASSQDGAATYEQYF. The CDR3 DNA follows: TGCGCCAGCAGCCAAGATGGCGCAGCCACCTACGAGCAGTACTTC.

The rearrangement uses TRBV10-3 and TRBJ2-5; TRBD2 is a possible D gene (7 bases). The CDR3 sequence is 14 residues long. Germline values: CDR1 ENHRY, CDR2 SYGVKD. V lost 4 bases to trimming and J lost 3 bases, with 12 bases between them. For the CDR3, the DNA is TGTGCCATCAGTGTCAGGGGAGGGGAAGAGACCCAGTACTTC. As protein: CAISVRGGEETQYF.

The table lists this clonotype with a few counts. The chain is built from TRBV28 and TRBJ1-5; a possible D gene is TRBD1 (6 bases). V dropped 6 bases and J dropped 0 bases, with 27 bases sitting between them. Per germline, CDR1 MDHEN and CDR2 SYDVKM. The CDR3 is made up of 20 amino acids. The CDR3 nucleotides are TGTGCCAGCAGCCCTACCCCGGACAGTTCCCCTCCTTATAGCAATCAGCCCCAGCATTTT. It yields the protein CASSPTPDSSPPYSNQPQHF.

This chain connects TRBV5-1 to TRBJ2-3, with 9 bases fitting TRBD1. CDR3 length: 14 residues. Germline loops: CDR1 SGHRS, CDR2 YFSETQ. Losses at the gene ends were 3 bases for V and 2 bases for J; bases not matched to a gene: 1. CDR3 region: CASSWDRVTDTQYF. The CDR3 DNA reads TGCGCCAGCAGCTGGGACAGGGTCACAGATACGCAGTATTTT.

V usage is TRBV6-4 and J usage is TRBJ1-5; D uncertain. The V and J ends lost 4 bases and 4 bases respectively, with 8 bases between them. CDR1 is MRHNA, CDR2 SNTAGT, per germline. The CDR3 extends over 13 amino acids. CDR3 sequence reads: CASSVGPNQPQHF. CDR3 DNA: TGTGCCAGCAGTGTCGGGCCTAATCAGCCCCAGCATTTT.

This chain connects TRBV7-6 to TRBJ2-7; TRBD2 agrees at 8 bases. Germline assignment: CDR1 SGHVS and CDR2 FNYEAQ. CDR3 length: 17 amino acids. With V trimmed by 0 bases and J by 4 bases, 11 bases remained unmatched. CDR3 in DNA: TGTGCCAGCAGCTTAGCGAAAAACGCGGGAGGACCGTACGAGCAGTACTTC. It specifies CASSLAKNAGGPYEQYF.

There are a few counts of this clonotype. This chain links TRBV20-1 with TRBJ1-4; 7 nucleotides line up with TRBD1. CDR1 and CDR2 (germline): DFQATT, SNEGSKA (reference sequence). The CDR3 length is 13 residues. Germline trimming cut 6 bases from V and 5 bases from J; bases unmatched to any gene: 6. This chain's CDR3 is CSAKTGINEKLFF. DNA for the CDR3: TGCAGTGCAAAGACAGGGATAAATGAAAAACTGTTTTTT.

The chain uses TRBV2 and TRBJ2-1; D is tentatively TRBD1 or TRBD2 (5 bases each). Germline loops: CDR1 SNHLY, CDR2 FYNNEI. Trimming removed 7 bases at V and 5 bases at J, with 18 bases between. CDR3 length: 15 amino acids. The CDR3 loop is CASTGTGTLNNEQFF. The CDR3 bases are TGTGCCAGCACCGGCACCGGGACCTTGAACAATGAGCAGTTCTTC. The full variable domain, rest sourced from reference TRBV2 and TRBJ2-1, is EPEVTQTPSHQVTQMGQEVILRCVPISNHLYFYWYRQILGQKVEFLVSFYNNEISEKSEIFDDQFSVERPDGSNFTLKIRSTKLEDSAMYFCASTGTGTLNNEQFFGPGTRLTVL.

The rearrangement joins TRBV6-5 to TRBJ2-7, with D possibly being TRBD1 (5 bases). Germline loops: CDR1 MNHEY, CDR2 SVGAGI. V lost 0 bases and J 2 bases, leaving 11 bases between the germline ends. This CDR3 is built from 15 residues. The CDR3 DNA follows: TGTGCCAGCAGTTACTCAGCAGGGTCCCCCTACGAGCAGTACTTC. It yields the protein CASSYSAGSPYEQYF.

V and J are TRBV27 and TRBJ2-7; D possibly corresponds to TRBD2 (6 bases). The germline CDR1 and CDR2 sequences are MNHEY and SMNVEV (reference sequence). V was trimmed by 4 bases and J by 0 bases, leaving 16 bases between them. The length of the CDR3 is 16 residues. The CDR3 DNA is TGTGCCAGCAGTTCCCGGCCCCGCGGGACCTCCTACGAGCAGTACTTC. Translation gives CASSSRPRGTSYEQYF.

The chain couples TRBV7-9 to TRBJ2-7, with no clear D. This CDR3 contains 13 residues. The V and J ends lost 3 bases and 3 bases respectively, with 9 bases between them. From germline, CDR1 is SEHNR and CDR2 FQNEAQ (reference sequence). This CDR3 reads CASSFRQNYEQYF. The CDR3, as DNA: TGTGCCAGCAGCTTTCGTCAGAACTACGAGCAGTACTTC.

V and J are TRBV25-1 and TRBJ1-2; D unclear. This CDR3 is built from 11 residues. Germline V gene data show CDR1 as MGHDK and CDR2 as SYGVNS. The germline V and J ends were trimmed by 5 bases and 0 bases, with 1 base remaining between them. The CDR3 DNA follows: TGTGCCAGCAGTCCTAACTATGGCTACACCTTC. As protein: CASSPNYGYTF.